This T cell receptor (beta chain) was sequenced in a study of glioma-infiltrating T cells after dendritic cell vaccination. TCRdb keeps only in-frame clones here, not all; method: immunoSEQ multiplex PCR. The data show roughly 38,000 clones, with approximately 84% seen just once and approximately 7.8% held by the top ten. Germline values: CDR1 WSHSY, CDR2 SAAADI. The CDR3 has 11 amino acids. Trimming shortened V by 7 bases and J by 6 bases, and 9 bases separated the two germline ends. The receptor was derived from a human donor with glioblastoma. The sequencing used blood, collected before dendritic cell vaccination. The chain combines TRBV10-2 with TRBJ1-2; no definite D call. CDR3 loop: CASMRDNGYTF. CDR3 coding DNA: TGCGCCAGCATGAGGGATAATGGCTACACCTTC.